The rows below give T cell receptor beta chains drawn from one sample of a study of control samples from healthy donors and cancer patients. The data were produced by immunoSEQ multiplex PCR, yet TCRdb's version contains in-frame clones alone and is incomplete. The data hold around 79,000 clones, with roughly 93% observed a single time. Sequences were obtained from PBMCs. Receptors originate from a middle-aged woman with lung cancer. The CDR3 runs from the conserved cysteine through the conserved F or W. Fields, in order: D gene, J gene, V gene, clone size, CDR3 DNA, CDR3 protein. A D gene is named only where the DNA matches it firmly. Expanded clones are given a class, and other clones once, few, many or no size at all.

TRBD2,TRBJ2-1,TRBV7-6,-,TGTGCCAGCAGCTTAGCCGGGGGGGCCGGGCTTTATGAGCAGTTCTTC,CASSLAGGAGLYEQFF
-,TRBJ2-7,TRBV19,-,TGTGCCAGTAGCAGGGGGGGGGTACCCTACGAGCAGTACTTC,CASSRGGVPYEQYF
TRBD2,TRBJ2-3,TRBV10-3,-,TGTGCCATCAGTGGCTCGGGGGGGGGCCTAGATACGCAGTATTTT,CAISGSGGGLDTQYF
-,TRBJ2-3,TRBV5-4,-,TGTGCCAGCAGCTTACCTACTAGCACCTGGGGAGATACGCAGTATTTT,CASSLPTSTWGDTQYF
TRBD2,TRBJ2-1,TRBV30,once,TGTGCCTGGAGAGCCAAGCGGGGTGGTTACAATGAGCAGTTCTTC,CAWRAKRGGYNEQFF
-,TRBJ2-2,TRBV6-5,-,TGTGCCAGCAGATTGGGGGGCACCGGGGAGCTGTTTTTT,CASRLGGTGELFF
-,TRBJ2-2,TRBV6-5,-,TGTGCCAGCAGCCGCGGGCCGGATAACACCGGGGAGCTGTTTTTT,CASSRGPDNTGELFF
-,TRBJ2-4,TRBV5-1,-,TGCGCCAGCAGCTTAGAACCCGAGCAACAAAACATTCAGTACTTC,CASSLEPEQQNIQYF
TRBD2,TRBJ2-5,TRBV7-2,-,TGTGCCAGCAGCCCTGCCGGGACTAAAGAGACCCAGTACTTC,CASSPAGTKETQYF
-,TRBJ2-7,TRBV11-3,-,TGTGCCAGCAGCCAGAAGGTCGACGAGCAGTACTTC,CASSQKVDEQYF
TRBD1,TRBJ2-2,TRBV6-5,-,TGTGCCAGCAGTTATTCGGCACAGGGGGCTAAGGAGCTGTTTTTT,CASSYSAQGAKELFF
-,TRBJ2-1,TRBV24-1,-,TGTGCCACCAGTACCGGACAGAGTCTCAATGAGCAGTTCTTC,CATSTGQSLNEQFF
-,TRBJ2-2,TRBV15,-,TGTGCCACCAGCAGAGGTATGGGGACGAACACCGGGGAGCTGTTTTTT,CATSRGMGTNTGELFF
-,TRBJ2-1,TRBV18,-,TGTGCCAGCTCACCAGGCCGGAGCTCCTACAATGAGCAGTTCTTC,CASSPGRSSYNEQFF
TRBD1,TRBJ1-2,TRBV19,-,TGTGCCAGTAGTATCCAGGGGGTAATTATAGGCTACACCTTC,CASSIQGVIIGYTF
TRBD1,TRBJ2-1,TRBV5-1,-,TGCGCCAGCAGCTTGGGAGCAGGGGGCAATGAGCAGTTCTTC,CASSLGAGGNEQFF
-,TRBJ1-1,TRBV6-5,-,TGTGCCAGCACCCGCAGGGTAGGGAACACTGAAGCTTTCTTT,CASTRRVGNTEAFF
-,TRBJ1-1,TRBV6-6,-,TGTGCCAGCAGCCAGCTCCCGGTGACGAATGCTGAAGCTTTCTTT,CASSQLPVTNAEAFF
TRBD2,TRBJ2-2,TRBV9,once,TGTGCCAGCAGCGTAGAAGGGAGGGTTTACACCGGGGAGCTGTTTTTT,CASSVEGRVYTGELFF
TRBD1,TRBJ1-1,TRBV2,-,TGTGCCAGCAAGGGGCAGGGGGTTTCTGAAGCTTTCTTT,CASKGQGVSEAFF
-,TRBJ1-2,TRBV12-3/TRBV12-4,-,TGTGCCAGCAGTTTTCTTAGGCAGGGAGGCTACACCTTC,CASSFLRQGGYTF
TRBD1,TRBJ1-2,TRBV6-5,-,TGTGCCAGCAGTCTACAGGGGGCAGGTGGTTATGGCTACACCTTC,CASSLQGAGGYGYTF
TRBD1,TRBJ1-2,TRBV13,-,TGTGCCAGCAGCTCAACCGGGACAGAGAGCTTTGCGGGCTATGGCTACACCTTC,CASSSTGTESFAGYGYTF
-,TRBJ1-6,TRBV11-3,few,TGTGCCAGCAGCCTAACATATAACTCCTATAATTCACCCCTCCACTTT,CASSLTYNSYNSPLHF
-,TRBJ1-5,TRBV19,few,TGTGCCAGTACCATACAGGGTAGCAATCAGCCCCAGCATTTT,CASTIQGSNQPQHF
-,TRBJ2-3,TRBV25-1,-,TGTGCCAGCAAGGAGGGGACACCACCAGATACGCAGTATTTT,CASKEGTPPDTQYF
TRBD1,TRBJ1-5,TRBV4-1,-,TGCGCCAGCAGCCAAGAAGATGGGACAGGGCGGCAGCCCCAGCATTTT,CASSQEDGTGRQPQHF
-,TRBJ1-3,TRBV9,-,TGTGCCAGCAGCGTTTCCCCGAAAGGTGGAAACACCATATATTTT,CASSVSPKGGNTIYF
-,TRBJ2-7,TRBV30,once,TGTGCCTGGAGCCTATCCTACGAGCAGTACTTC,CAWSLSYEQYF
-,TRBJ2-4,TRBV11-3,once,TGTGCCAGCAGCTCAGGTCCGAGGGACATTCAGTACTTC,CASSSGPRDIQYF
-,TRBJ1-2,TRBV19,-,TGTGCCAGTAGTATACAAAATAACTATGGCTACACCTTC,CASSIQNNYGYTF
-,TRBJ1-2,TRBV1,-,TGCACCAGCAGCCAAGCCCAGCACAACTATGGCTACACCTTC,CTSSQAQHNYGYTF
-,TRBJ1-6,TRBV2,-,TGTGCCAGCAGTGACATTTTAGGCTCCTATAATTCACCCCTCCACTTT,CASSDILGSYNSPLHF
TRBD1,TRBJ1-2,TRBV7-3,-,TGTGCCAGCAGCCAGGACAGGGTCGCGAGTGTCTATGGCTACACCTTC,CASSQDRVASVYGYTF
TRBD2,TRBJ2-1,TRBV20-1,-,TGCAGTGCTAGTACGAGCGGGGGGGCTATGTCTTACAATGAGCAGTTCTTC,CSASTSGGAMSYNEQFF
TRBD1,TRBJ2-7,TRBV16,-,TGTGCCAGCAGTCAGGGACAGGGGGCCTCCTACGAGCAGTACTTC,CASSQGQGASYEQYF
-,TRBJ2-3,TRBV5-1,-,TGCGCCAGCACCGGGGCAGGGGCGATAGATACGCAGTATTTT,CASTGAGAIDTQYF
-,TRBJ2-1,TRBV7-6,-,TGTGCCAGCAGCCCTGATGGGGGCCACGTTGGAAATGAGCAGTTCTTC,CASSPDGGHVGNEQFF
-,TRBJ2-3,TRBV7-9,few,TGTGCCAGCAGCTTAGGTGGCACAGATACGCAGTATTTT,CASSLGGTDTQYF
TRBD1,TRBJ1-5,TRBV19,-,TGTGCCAGTCGACGACTAGGGCGGGACAGGGGAAGATATAGCAATCAGCCCCAGCATTTT,CASRRLGRDRGRYSNQPQHF
-,TRBJ2-7,TRBV3-1/TRBV3-2,-,TGTGCCAGCAGCCAAGGGGACCCCGATCCATCATTGGACTTC,CASSQGDPDPSLDF
TRBD1,TRBJ1-2,TRBV15,-,TGTGCCACCAGCCTCTCAGGGGGATTCGTCAATGGCTACACCTTC,CATSLSGGFVNGYTF
-,TRBJ1-3,TRBV7-6,-,TGTGCCAGCAGCTTCGGGGCCGGGGGAAACACCATATATTTT,CASSFGAGGNTIYF
TRBD2,TRBJ2-1,TRBV2,few,TGTGCCAGCAGCGTTAGCGGGGGGCAGGTTGAGCAGTTCTTC,CASSVSGGQVEQFF
TRBD1,TRBJ1-5,TRBV15,-,TGTGCCACCAGCAGAGATCTTCTCTGGGACAGCCTCCTCTTTAGCAATCAGCCCCAGCATTTT,CATSRDLLWDSLLFSNQPQHF
-,TRBJ1-1,TRBV10-3,-,TGTGCCATCAGTGACGCCGGGAACACTGAAGCTTTCTTT,CAISDAGNTEAFF